These 11 T cell receptor beta chains came from one sample sequenced in a study of T-cell memory formation after mild COVID-19. MiXCR, applied by TCRdb to the 5' RACE reads, yields one record per CDR3 protein. The table includes under 450,000 distinct CDR3 sequences, less than 25% detected once. Source material: PBMCs or a T cell subset sorted from them (not recorded which). The receptor set was obtained from an adult woman who had mild COVID-19 (a few samples of this study predate the infection). Cell type and time point are not known.

This clonotype appeared once. This rearrangement joins TRBV7-2 to TRBJ2-7; D might be TRBD2 (5 bases). The CDR3 spans 13 residues. The V end was cut by 5 bases, the J end by 3 bases, with 11 bases between. CDR1 SGHTA and CDR2 FQGNSA come from the germline V gene. CDR3: CASSHPAGYEQYF. For the CDR3, the DNA is TGTGCCAGCAGCCACCCCGCGGGCTACGAGCAGTACTTC.

This chain connects TRBV14 to TRBJ1-2; TRBD1 matches 7 bases. With 4 bases clipped from V and 3 bases from J, the junction kept 8 bases outside the gene matches. The CDR3 extends over 15 amino acids. CDR1 and CDR2 (germline): SGHDN, FVKESK. CDR3 DNA: TGTGCCAGCAGCCCCTTGGGACAGACGGACTATGGCTACACCTTC. Amino acids: CASSPLGQTDYGYTF.

This clonotype was observed a few times. The rearrangement uses TRBV29-1 and TRBJ2-2; D not resolved. From germline, CDR1 is SQVTM and CDR2 ANQGSEA. This CDR3 contains 10 residues. V lost 3 bases, J lost 7 bases, and 3 bases lay in between. The CDR3 coding sequence is TGCAGCGTTGAGGTCGGGGAGCTGTTTTTT. Translating it yields CSVEVGELFF.

This clonotype was observed a few times. The V and J genes are TRBV7-6 and TRBJ1-2; 7 nucleotides match TRBD1. Unmatched junction bases numbered 16, after V lost 5 bases and J lost 7 bases. The CDR3 is 16 residues long. Germline V lookup: CDR1 SGHVS, CDR2 FNYEAQ. The CDR3 loop is CASSLLMIEGAGGYTF. CDR3 nucleotide sequence: TGTGCCAGCAGCCTACTGATGATTGAGGGGGCGGGTGGCTACACCTTC.

The gene calls are TRBV7-8 and TRBJ2-3, with 8 bases identical to TRBD2. Trimming at V came to 4 bases and at J to 2 bases, leaving 8 bases not matched to a gene. This CDR3 comprises 16 residues. Germline V gene data show CDR1 as SGHVS and CDR2 as FQNEAQ. The CDR3 spells CASSSRGGPPTDTQYF. The CDR3 DNA follows: TGTGCCAGCAGCTCCCGGGGGGGGCCCCCCACAGATACGCAGTATTTT.

This chain uses TRBV20-1 with TRBJ2-7; a possible D gene is TRBD2 (6 bases). The length of the CDR3 is 15 residues. Germline V lookup: CDR1 DFQATT, CDR2 SNEGSKA (reference sequence). The ends were cut back, 6 bases at V and 0 bases at J, with 18 bases in the middle. The CDR3 region has the DNA TGCAGTGCGCTGGACCCACGGGGGAGCTCCTACGAGCAGTACTTC. Amino acid sequence: CSALDPRGSSYEQYF.

A few counts support this clonotype. V usage is TRBV12-3 or TRBV12-4 and J usage is TRBJ2-1; no definite D call. The CDR3 sequence is 12 residues long. The germline V and J ends were trimmed by 3 bases and 8 bases, with 8 bases remaining between them. The CDR3 nucleotides read TGTGCCAGCAGTTTTAGGACCTATGAGCAGTTCTTC. Amino acid sequence: CASSFRTYEQFF.

This chain joins TRBV7-3 and TRBJ2-6; perhaps TRBD2 as D (6 bases). In germline, CDR1 is SGHTA, CDR2 FQGTGA. This CDR3 has 16 residues. V shed 2 bases and J shed 3 bases, with 11 bases lying between them. In DNA, the CDR3 is TGTGCCAGCAGCTTACGGCGGGACGGTGGGGCCAACGTCCTGACTTTC. It is translated as CASSLRRDGGANVLTF.

This clonotype was picked up a small number of times. The J gene is TRBJ1-2, the V gene TRBV29-1; unclear D gene. The CDR3 sequence is 14 residues long. V gave up 4 bases and J gave up 7 bases, with 19 bases separating them. Germline-derived CDR1 and CDR2 are SQVTM and ANQGSEA. The CDR3, as DNA: TGCAGCGTTGTGGACGCGGCCCTTCGGACTGGCTACACCTTC. This translates into CSVVDAALRTGYTF.

This clonotype was picked up many times. This chain connects TRBV12-5 to TRBJ2-5; the match to TRBD2 covers 7 bases. CDR3 length equals 12 residues. The V segment lost 5 bases and the J segment 3 bases; nucleotides outside the gene matches: 0. Germline lookup yields CDR1 LGHNT and CDR2 FRNRAP. The CDR3 region is CASGGTKETQYF. The CDR3 region has the DNA TGTGCTAGTGGTGGGACTAAAGAGACCCAGTACTTC.

In its sample, this clonotype was seen once. This chain joins TRBV2 and TRBJ1-2; D is ambiguous. Trimming pared 4 bases from V and 2 bases from J, leaving 11 bases between. Germline CDR1 is SNHLY and CDR2 is FYNNEI. The CDR3 consists of 14 residues. In DNA, the CDR3 is TGTGCCAGCAGTGGAGTGGCCACGAACTATGGCTACACCTTC. It codes for CASSGVATNYGYTF.